Shown below are 29 T cell receptor beta chains from a single sample sequenced in a study of blood T cell repertoires in COVID-19. TCRdb's table, derived via immunoSEQ multiplex PCR, lists solely in-frame clones and lacks some. The table lists hundreds of thousands of clones, 88% of them singletons, with around 11% in the top ten. Sequenced input: peripheral blood. These receptors all come from a woman in her 30s with COVID-19, enrolled during active disease.

The V and J genes are TRBV27 and TRBJ2-7; 10 bases agree with TRBD2. Germline CDR1 is MNHEY and CDR2 is SMNVEV (reference sequence). The CDR3 is made up of 13 amino acids. V shed 2 bases and J 6 bases; nucleotides not matched to a gene: 1. Here the CDR3 reads CASSLSGRGEQYF. The CDR3 region has the DNA TGTGCCAGCAGTTTAAGCGGGAGGGGCGAGCAGTACTTC.

The rearrangement links TRBV18 to TRBJ1-2, with 8 bases identical to TRBD1. CDR3 length: 20 residues. Unmatched junction bases numbered 22, after V lost 2 bases and J lost 5 bases. Germline V gene sequence: CDR1 KGHSH, CDR2 LQKENI. The CDR3 protein is CASSPVRARGLLAPLYGYTF. The CDR3 DNA is TGTGCCAGCTCACCAGTAAGGGCCAGGGGGCTTCTAGCCCCTCTATATGGCTACACCTTC.

The V call is TRBV6-1, the J call TRBJ1-5, with 7 positions matching TRBD1. Germline trimming cut 6 bases from V and 3 bases from J; bases unmatched to any gene: 5. The germline CDR1 and CDR2 sequences are MNHNS and SASEGT. The CDR3 runs 14 residues. The CDR3 reads CASRPGTVNQPQHF. CDR3 bases: TGTGCCAGCAGACCGGGGACAGTCAATCAGCCCCAGCATTTT.

The DNA of the CDR3 is TGTGCCAGCTTGCGGCTACTGGTCTACAATGAGCAGTTCTTC. Translated: CASLRLLVYNEQFF. This chain uses TRBV21-1 with TRBJ2-1; TRBD2, the table's D call, was not compared with the DNA. TRBV21-1 is designated a pseudogene. The length of the CDR3 is 14 residues.

This clone showed up just once. The rearrangement joins TRBV2 to TRBJ1-1; D not certain. The V gene's germline CDR1 is SNHLY and CDR2 FYNNEI. Trimming pared 0 bases from V and 1 base from J, leaving 6 bases between. The CDR3 extends over 14 amino acids. CDR3 sequence reads: CASSEAGGNTEAFF. Written as DNA, the CDR3 is TGTGCCAGCAGTGAAGCCGGAGGGAACACTGAAGCTTTCTTT. Using reference TRBV2 and TRBJ1-1 for the parts outside the CDR3, the full variable domain is EPEVTQTPSHQVTQMGQEVILRCVPISNHLYFYWYRQILGQKVEFLVSFYNNEISEKSEIFDDQFSVERPDGSNFTLKIRSTKLEDSAMYFCASSEAGGNTEAFFGQGTRLTVV.

This chain uses TRBV2 with TRBJ2-6; TRBD1 might be the D (5 bases). The V end lost 7 bases, the J end lost 0 bases, and 13 bases lay between the germline ends. Germline-derived CDR1 and CDR2 are SNHLY and FYNNEI. The length of the CDR3 is 16 residues. This chain's CDR3 is CASKRGGSSGANVLTF. The CDR3 DNA is TGTGCCAGCAAAAGGGGCGGTAGCTCTGGGGCCAACGTCCTGACTTTC.

J is TRBJ2-2 and V is TRBV4-2; D remains unclear. The CDR3 totals 14 residues. Germline CDR1 LGHNA, CDR2 YNFKEQ. The V end was cut by 0 bases, the J end by 4 bases, with 6 bases between. The chain's CDR3 is CASSQEPGTGELFF. The DNA for the CDR3 is TGTGCCAGCAGCCAAGAACCAGGCACCGGGGAGCTGTTTTTT.

This clone was seen just once. V usage is TRBV5-6 and J usage is TRBJ2-7; 9 nucleotides agree with TRBD1. The V and J ends lost 0 bases and 2 bases, in that order; junction bases with no gene match: 6. Germline CDR1 SGHDT, CDR2 YYEEEE. This CDR3 has 16 residues. The CDR3 protein is CASSLGGGTGTYEQYF. Written as DNA, the CDR3 is TGTGCCAGCAGCTTGGGAGGGGGGACAGGGACCTACGAGCAGTACTTC.

The gene calls are TRBV2 and TRBJ2-3, with TRBD2 matching 8 bases. The CDR3 has 15 amino acids. V lost 7 bases, J lost 2 bases, and 8 bases stayed unmatched. The germline gives CDR1 SNHLY, CDR2 FYNNEI. The CDR3 loop reads CASTRTSPTTDTQYF. Written as DNA, the CDR3 is TGTGCCAGCACCAGGACTAGCCCTACCACAGATACGCAGTATTTT.

This chain connects TRBV4-2 to TRBJ2-7, with 11 bases lining up with TRBD2. In germline, CDR1 is LGHNA, CDR2 YNFKEQ. This CDR3 is 15 amino acids long. Trimming at V came to 4 bases and at J to 4 bases, leaving 6 bases not matched to a gene. CDR3 loop: CASSPTSGSPYEQYF. CDR3 bases: TGTGCCAGCAGCCCTACTAGCGGGAGTCCTTACGAGCAGTACTTC.

This chain uses TRBV4-1 with TRBJ2-7, with D possibly being TRBD1 (6 bases). The V gene lost 5 bases and the J gene lost 5 bases, with 13 bases spanning the gap. CDR1 and CDR2 from the germline V gene are MGHRA and YSYEKL. The CDR3 spans 13 residues. The CDR3 region is CASSYRGGHEQYF. The CDR3, as DNA: TGCGCCAGCAGCTATCGAGGGGGACACGAGCAGTACTTC.

The chain recombines TRBV24-1 with TRBJ2-2; TRBD2 matches at 9 bases. Germline assignment: CDR1 KGHDR and CDR2 SFDVKD. This CDR3 region has 21 residues. J lost 0 bases, V lost 0 bases, and 13 bases had no gene match. The CDR3 nucleotides are TGTGCCACCAGTGATTTGAAGGAGAGCGCAGGACTAGCGTCGAACACCGGGGAGCTGTTTTTT. Amino acids: CATSDLKESAGLASNTGELFF.

J is TRBJ2-7 and V is TRBV30; TRBD1 might be the D (5 bases). The CDR3 runs to 13 residues. Trimming stripped 3 bases from V and 9 bases from J, with 18 bases between. Germline values: CDR1 GTSNPN, CDR2 SVGIG (reference sequence). Here the CDR3 reads CAWSLGQGMGQYF. In DNA, the CDR3 is TGTGCCTGGAGCTTAGGGCAGGGCATGGGGCAGTACTTC.

The chain carries TRBV7-8 and TRBJ2-3, with TRBD1 matching over 7 bases. This CDR3 comprises 14 residues. The V segment lost 1 base and the J segment 5 bases; nucleotides outside the gene matches: 3. Germline CDR1 is SGHVS and CDR2 is FQNEAQ. The CDR3 sequence: CASSLVPGGDTQYF. The CDR3 bases are TGTGCCAGCAGCTTAGTACCAGGGGGAGATACGCAGTATTTT. The entire variable domain, with the rest obtained from reference TRBV7-8 and TRBJ2-3, is as follows: GAGVSQSPRYKVAKRGQDVALRCDPISGHVSLFWYQQALGQGPEFLTYFQNEAQLDKSGLPSDRFFAERPEGSVSTLKIQRTQQEDSAVYLCASSLVPGGDTQYFGPGTRLTVL.

This chain connects TRBV6-5 to TRBJ2-7, with a tentative D call TRBD1 (5 bases). CDR3 length: 11 residues. Germline V gene lookup returns CDR1 MNHEY and CDR2 SVGAGI. Trimming took off 6 bases at V and 5 bases at J, with 8 bases between the two ends. CDR3 nucleotide sequence: TGTGCCAGCAGCGACAGTAACGAGCAGTACTTC. This encodes CASSDSNEQYF.

The J gene is TRBJ1-1, the V gene TRBV4-3; tentative D call: TRBD1 (5 bases). This CDR3 comprises 14 residues. Germline V lookup: CDR1 LGHNA, CDR2 YSLEER. Trimming pared 4 bases from V and 3 bases from J, leaving 12 bases between. CDR3 nucleotide sequence: TGCGCCAGCAGCCCGACAGTAGGGGACACTGAAGCTTTCTTT. This sequence encodes CASSPTVGDTEAFF.

The V call is TRBV7-2, the J call TRBJ2-7, with D tentatively TRBD2 (6 bases). The CDR3 covers 12 residues. Germline loops: CDR1 SGHTA, CDR2 FQGNSA. Trimming took 1 base from V and 9 from J, leaving 10 bases between them. The CDR3 reads CASSLEAGRQYF. CDR3 nucleotides: TGTGCCAGCAGCTTAGAGGCGGGAAGGCAGTACTTC.

The chain couples TRBV5-1 to TRBJ2-1; TRBD2 matches 11 bases. The length of the CDR3 is 14 residues. Germline trimming cut 3 bases from V and 6 bases from J; bases unmatched to any gene: 2. CDR1 is SGHRS and CDR2 is YFSETQ in the germline V gene. CDR3 in DNA: TGCGCCAGCAGCTCCGGGACTAGCGGCAATGAGCAGTTCTTC. The encoded protein is CASSSGTSGNEQFF.

V and J are TRBV19 and TRBJ2-7, with TRBD2 as a possible D gene (5 bases). Trimming left V 3 bases short and J 6 bases short, with 12 bases between. The germline CDR1 and CDR2 sequences are LNHDA and SQIVND (reference sequence). This CDR3 is 13 amino acids long. In DNA, the CDR3 is TGTGCCAGTAGTATCCGGGGAAGGGCCGAGCAGTACTTC. Translating gives CASSIRGRAEQYF. Based on the CDR3 plus reference TRBV19 and TRBJ2-7, the full variable domain is DGGITQSPKYLFRKEGQNVTLSCEQNLNHDAMYWYRQDPGQGLRLIYYSQIVNDFQKGDIAEGYSVSREKKESFPLTVTSAQKNPTAFYLCASSIRGRAEQYFGPGTRLTVT.

J is TRBJ1-2 and V is TRBV28, with D possibly being TRBD1 (5 bases). The V end was cut by 6 bases, the J end by 4 bases, with 21 bases between. The CDR3 covers 16 residues. Germline V CDR1 and CDR2: MDHEN, SYDVKM. CDR3 amino acids: CASSSESTGGLYGYTF. The CDR3 nucleotides read TGTGCCAGCAGCTCCGAGTCTACGGGGGGTCTCTATGGCTACACCTTC.

The gene calls are TRBV2 and TRBJ1-1; D is ambiguous. The CDR3 loop spans 14 amino acids. CDR1 SNHLY and CDR2 FYNNEI come from the germline V gene. Trimming took 0 bases from V and 7 from J, leaving 12 bases between them. The CDR3 here is CASSEAAGGLEAFF. CDR3 sequence (DNA): TGTGCCAGCAGTGAAGCAGCGGGAGGGCTTGAAGCTTTCTTT. Full variable domain (outside the CDR3, taken from reference TRBV2 and TRBJ1-1): EPEVTQTPSHQVTQMGQEVILRCVPISNHLYFYWYRQILGQKVEFLVSFYNNEISEKSEIFDDQFSVERPDGSNFTLKIRSTKLEDSAMYFCASSEAAGGLEAFFGQGTRLTVV.

The chain combines TRBV18 with TRBJ2-3; 12 positions match TRBD2. The germline V gene encodes CDR1 KGHSH and CDR2 LQKENI. The CDR3 sequence is 17 residues long. V trimming: 0 bases; J trimming: 5 bases; junction bases outside the gene matches: 6. DNA for the CDR3: TGTGCCAGCTCACCACCGGGCCTAGCGGGAGGGCTAGATACGCAGTATTTT. Translating it yields CASSPPGLAGGLDTQYF.

CDR3 bases: TGCGCCAGCAGCTTGGTGGGACAGGGGTTCAATGAGCAGTTCTTC. Translation gives CASSLVGQGFNEQFF. The rearrangement uses TRBV5-1 and TRBJ2-1, with TRBD1 matching over 10 bases. The CDR3 has 15 residues. The junction had 3 bases not matched to a gene; V was cut back by 0 bases and J by 6 bases. Germline V gene sequence: CDR1 SGHRS, CDR2 YFSETQ.

The rearrangement uses TRBV30 and TRBJ2-6, with D possibly TRBD2 on 7 matching bases. V was trimmed by 0 bases and J by 3 bases, leaving 24 bases between them. Germline assignment: CDR1 GTSNPN and CDR2 SVGIG (reference sequence). The CDR3 consists of 20 residues. This CDR3 reads CAWSVGPGGRPLLGANVLTF. DNA for the CDR3: TGTGCCTGGAGTGTGGGGCCCGGGGGGCGCCCCCTCCTTGGGGCCAACGTCCTGACTTTC.

The V gene is TRBV5-4, the J gene TRBJ1-2; 8 bases align to TRBD1. CDR1 and CDR2 (germline): SGHNT, YYREEE (reference sequence). The ends lost 4 bases at V and 1 base at J; junction bases unmatched: 6. The CDR3 covers 15 residues. DNA for the CDR3: TGTGCCAGCAGCAGTGCGACAGGGGATAACTATGGCTACACCTTC. Its translation is CASSSATGDNYGYTF.

The chain combines TRBV5-1 with TRBJ1-5; TRBD1 matches at 8 bases. Trimming cost V 4 bases and J 9 bases; bases outside gene matches: 6. Germline V gene data show CDR1 as SGHRS and CDR2 as YFSETQ. The CDR3 has 13 amino acids. CDR3 in DNA: TGCGCCAGCAGCGGAGGACAGGGCCGGCCCCAGCATTTT. Protein: CASSGGQGRPQHF.

CDR3 sequence reads: CASSVDRGFNTEAFF. The CDR3 bases are TGTGCCAGTAGTGTGGACAGGGGCTTTAACACTGAAGCTTTCTTT. V is TRBV19 and J is TRBJ1-1; TRBD1 matches 9 bases. V shed 5 bases and J 2 bases; nucleotides not matched to a gene: 6. The CDR3 covers 15 residues. Germline assignment: CDR1 LNHDA and CDR2 SQIVND (reference sequence).

The chain carries TRBV5-1 and TRBJ1-1; 8 positions match TRBD1. This CDR3 is built from 16 residues. Germline assignment: CDR1 SGHRS and CDR2 YFSETQ. With 0 bases clipped from V and 0 bases from J, the junction kept 4 bases outside the gene matches. CDR3 nucleotide sequence: TGCGCCAGCAGCTTGGGGCCGGGACAGGTGAACACTGAAGCTTTCTTT. Its protein is CASSLGPGQVNTEAFF.

The chain uses TRBV30 and TRBJ2-5, with 10 bases identical to TRBD1. V lost 7 bases to trimming and J lost 5 bases; unmatched junction nucleotides: 10. The CDR3 is 14 residues long. CDR1 and CDR2 (germline): GTSNPN, SVGIG (reference sequence). CDR3 bases: TGTGCCTCAACCCGGGACAGGGGACGGGAGACCCAGTACTTC. Its translation is CASTRDRGRETQYF.